This T cell receptor (beta chain) was obtained from a study of blood T cells in healthy people across ages. In regard to this clonotype: Its matching antigen is unknown. This may be a read error: a much more frequent sequence differs by one nucleotide.

A sample-barcoded 5' primer and a J-beta primer mix were used in a second PCR of about 7 to 12 cycles. Every single cDNA molecule received a tag from a template-switch adaptor with 12 random nucleotides. TCRdb called the 5' RACE reads again in MiXCR, with one record for every CDR3 protein. This sample has 650,000 or so distinct CDR3 sequences; 52% occur once, and the top ten carry roughly 12%. Study-wide results and limits: TCR beta diversity tracked closely with naive T cell percentage. Per-million-T-cell TCR beta diversity fell roughly linearly with age.

This TCR was sampled from a woman aged 80 or over in good health. Sequenced input: blood.

CDR3 DNA sequence: TGCAGCGTTCCCAGTGGTTCTGGGGCCAACGTCCTGACTTTC. It specifies CSVPSGSGANVLTF. V gene TRBV29-1 combines with J gene TRBJ2-6; D remains unclear. Germline V gene data show CDR1 as SQVTM and CDR2 as ANQGSEA. The CDR3 is made up of 14 amino acids. V lost 5 bases, J lost 1 base, and 9 bases lay in between.